The present entry profiles one TCR beta chain with its context. Antigen specificity is unknown. The source of the sample is a study of cytomegalovirus exposure and HLA in healthy donors. Study background: Among several hundred genotyped donors, around 80% fell in the Caucasian-associated ancestry cluster. General study results and limits: The study flagged around 160 TCR beta chains as cytomegalovirus-associated. Because they were indistinguishable, some V segments, including TRBV6-2 and TRBV6-3, were excluded.

This CDR3 is 16 amino acids long. CDR1 and CDR2 (germline): GTSNPN, SVGIG (reference sequence). With 5 bases clipped from V and 3 bases from J, the junction kept 13 bases outside the gene matches. Both 60 Vbeta primers and 13 Jbeta primers went into the PCR. Sequencing was performed with immunoSEQ multiplex PCR; in TCRdb, only in-frame clones are kept and a portion is missing. With about 46,000 clones in the sample, the ten largest clones hold about 1.2%. The specimen sequenced was PBMCs. The chain employs TRBV30 and TRBJ1-3; 7 bases agree with TRBD1. This clonotype originated in a middle-aged woman in good health and CMV-seronegative. For the CDR3, the DNA is TGTGCCTGGGAGAAAAGACAGGGTCGGGATGGAAACACCATATATTTT. Protein product: CAWEKRQGRDGNTIYF.